The TCR beta chain described here comes from a study of T cell responses to AZD1222 COVID-19 vaccine. Sequencing used immunoSEQ multiplex PCR; TCRdb keeps in-frame clones, though not all of them. Here the sample spans fewer than 95,000 clones, roughly 90% being singletons. This receptor was obtained from an adult who received the AZD1222 COVID-19 vaccine. The specimen comprised peripheral blood, sampled 28 days after the second AZD1222 dose.

CDR3 sequence reads: CASSQGSGRAGNEQFF. The CDR3, as DNA: TGTGCCAGCAGCCAAGGAAGCGGGAGGGCCGGAAATGAGCAGTTCTTC. This chain links TRBV3-1 (or the pseudogene TRBV3-2) with TRBJ2-1, with 10 bases that match TRBD2. The CDR3 length is 16 residues. Germline lookup yields CDR1 LGHDT and CDR2 YNNKEL (reference sequence). V lost 1 base and J lost 7; bases outside the gene matches: 7.